This TCR beta chain originates from a study of blood T cell repertoires in COVID-19. Whole-study context: T cells, B-cell-depleted T cells, or PBMCs provided the cDNA or gDNA that served as material.

The germline CDR1 and CDR2 sequences are SEHNR and FQNEAQ (reference sequence). The CDR3 covers 14 residues. Losses at the gene ends were 1 base for V and 12 bases for J; bases not matched to a gene: 4. Per the authors' pipeline: Reference gene primer amplification gave nucleated cell count estimates. The assay was immunoSEQ multiplex PCR, and TCRdb's table has in-frame clones only and misses some. V and J calls and clone size are given by that table; D and trimming were obtained from the DNA. Of about 190,000 clones in the sample, about nine tenths were seen once. V is TRBV7-9 and J is TRBJ1-6; 9 positions agree with TRBD1. The specimen sequenced was peripheral blood. The receptor was derived from a man aged 30 to 39 with acute or convalescent COVID-19. The CDR3 here is CASSLEGQGIPLHF. The CDR3 coding sequence is TGTGCCAGCAGCTTAGAGGGACAGGGAATACCCCTCCACTTT.